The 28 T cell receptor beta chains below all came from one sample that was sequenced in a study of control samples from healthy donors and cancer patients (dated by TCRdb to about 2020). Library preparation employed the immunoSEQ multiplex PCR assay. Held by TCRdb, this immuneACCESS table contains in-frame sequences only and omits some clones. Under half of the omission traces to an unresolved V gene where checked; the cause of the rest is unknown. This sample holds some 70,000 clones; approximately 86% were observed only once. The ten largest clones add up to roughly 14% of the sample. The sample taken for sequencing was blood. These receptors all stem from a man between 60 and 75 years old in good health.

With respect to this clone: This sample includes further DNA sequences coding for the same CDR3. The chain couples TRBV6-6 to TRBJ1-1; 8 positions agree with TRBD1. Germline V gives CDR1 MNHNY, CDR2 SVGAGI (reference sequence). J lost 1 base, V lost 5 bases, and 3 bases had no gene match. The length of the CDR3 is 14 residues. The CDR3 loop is CASSPTGGNTEAFF. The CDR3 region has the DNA TGTGCCAGCAGTCCTACAGGGGGGAACACTGAAGCTTTCTTT.

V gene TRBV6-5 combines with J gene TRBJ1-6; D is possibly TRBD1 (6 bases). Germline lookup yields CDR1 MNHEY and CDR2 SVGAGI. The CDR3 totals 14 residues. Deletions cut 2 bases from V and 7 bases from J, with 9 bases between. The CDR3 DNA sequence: TGTGCCAGCAGTTACGAGGGGGGAAATTCACCCCTCCACTTT. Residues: CASSYEGGNSPLHF.

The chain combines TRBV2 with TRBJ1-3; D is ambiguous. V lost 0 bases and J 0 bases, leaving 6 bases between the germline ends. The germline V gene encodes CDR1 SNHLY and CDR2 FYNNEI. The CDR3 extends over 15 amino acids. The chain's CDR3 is CASSEAWGSGNTIYF. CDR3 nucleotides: TGTGCCAGCAGTGAAGCGTGGGGCTCTGGAAACACCATATATTTT.

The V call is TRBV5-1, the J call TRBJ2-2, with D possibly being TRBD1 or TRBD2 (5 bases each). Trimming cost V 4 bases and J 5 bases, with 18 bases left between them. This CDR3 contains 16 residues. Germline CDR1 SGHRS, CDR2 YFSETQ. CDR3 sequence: CASSDDRGLETGELFF. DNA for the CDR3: TGCGCCAGCAGCGACGACAGAGGGTTGGAAACCGGGGAGCTGTTTTTT.

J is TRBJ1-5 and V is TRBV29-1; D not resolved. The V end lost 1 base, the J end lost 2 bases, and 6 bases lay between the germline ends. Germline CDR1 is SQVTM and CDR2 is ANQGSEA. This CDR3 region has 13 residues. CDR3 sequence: CSVEGSGNQPQHF. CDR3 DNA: TGCAGCGTTGAAGGGTCCGGCAATCAGCCCCAGCATTTT. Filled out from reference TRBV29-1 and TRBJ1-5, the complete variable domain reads SAVISQKPSRDICQRGTSLTIQCQVDSQVTMMFWYRQQPGQSLTLIATANQGSEATYESGFVIDKFPISRPNLTFSTLTVSNMSPEDSSIYLCSVEGSGNQPQHFGDGTRLSIL.

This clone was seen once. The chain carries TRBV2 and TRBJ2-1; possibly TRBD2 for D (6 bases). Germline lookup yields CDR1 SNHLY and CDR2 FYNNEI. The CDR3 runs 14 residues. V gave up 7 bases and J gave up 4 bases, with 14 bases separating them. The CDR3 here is CASIPSEIYNEQFF. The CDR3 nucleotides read TGTGCCAGCATTCCTAGCGAGATATACAATGAGCAGTTCTTC.

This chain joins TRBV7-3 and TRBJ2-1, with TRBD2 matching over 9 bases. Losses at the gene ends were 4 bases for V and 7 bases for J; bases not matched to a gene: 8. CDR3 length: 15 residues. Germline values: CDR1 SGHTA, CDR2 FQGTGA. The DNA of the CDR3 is TGTGCCAGCAGCTCGACTAGCGGAGCGGGGAATGAGCAGTTCTTC. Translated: CASSSTSGAGNEQFF.

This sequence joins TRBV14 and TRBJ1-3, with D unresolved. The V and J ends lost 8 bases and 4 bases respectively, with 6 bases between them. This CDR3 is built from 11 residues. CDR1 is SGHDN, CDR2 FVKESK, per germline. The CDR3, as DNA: TGTGCCAGCCGCTCCGGAAACACCATATATTTT. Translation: CASRSGNTIYF. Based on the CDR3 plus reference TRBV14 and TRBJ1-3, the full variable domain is EAGVTQFPSHSVIEKGQTVTLRCDPISGHDNLYWYRRVMGKEIKFLLHFVKESKQDESGMPNNRFLAERTGGTYSTLKVQPAELEDSGVYFCASRSGNTIYFGEGSWLTVV.

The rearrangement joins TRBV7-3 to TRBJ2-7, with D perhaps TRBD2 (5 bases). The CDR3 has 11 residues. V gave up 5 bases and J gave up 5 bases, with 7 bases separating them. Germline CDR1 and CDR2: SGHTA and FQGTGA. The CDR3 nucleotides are TGTGCCAGCAGCAACGGGGACGAGCAGTACTTC. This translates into CASSNGDEQYF.

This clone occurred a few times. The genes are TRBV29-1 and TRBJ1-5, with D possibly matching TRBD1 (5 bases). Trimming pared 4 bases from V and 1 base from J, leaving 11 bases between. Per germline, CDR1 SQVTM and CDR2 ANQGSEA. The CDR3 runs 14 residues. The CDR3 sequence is CSVAVGTSNQPQHF. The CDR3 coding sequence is TGCAGCGTTGCTGTGGGGACGAGCAATCAGCCCCAGCATTTT.

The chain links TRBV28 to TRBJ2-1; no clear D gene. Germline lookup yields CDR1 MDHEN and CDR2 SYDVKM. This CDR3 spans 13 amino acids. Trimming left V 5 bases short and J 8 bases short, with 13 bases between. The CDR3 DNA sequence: TGTGCCAGCAGTATCCCCGGACGGGATGAGCAGTTCTTC. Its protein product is CASSIPGRDEQFF.

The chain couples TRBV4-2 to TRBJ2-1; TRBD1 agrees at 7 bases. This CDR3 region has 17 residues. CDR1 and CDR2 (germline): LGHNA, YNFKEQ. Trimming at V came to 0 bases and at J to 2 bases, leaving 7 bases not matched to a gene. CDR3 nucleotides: TGTGCCAGCAGCCAAGATAAAGGGGGCAGTCCCTACAATGAGCAGTTCTTC. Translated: CASSQDKGGSPYNEQFF.

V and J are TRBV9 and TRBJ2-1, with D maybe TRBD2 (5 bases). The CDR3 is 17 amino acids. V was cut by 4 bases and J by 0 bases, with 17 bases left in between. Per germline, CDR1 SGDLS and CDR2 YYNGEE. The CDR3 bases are TGTGCCAGCAGCCTAAGATGGGAGACTTCCTCCTACAATGAGCAGTTCTTC. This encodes CASSLRWETSSYNEQFF.

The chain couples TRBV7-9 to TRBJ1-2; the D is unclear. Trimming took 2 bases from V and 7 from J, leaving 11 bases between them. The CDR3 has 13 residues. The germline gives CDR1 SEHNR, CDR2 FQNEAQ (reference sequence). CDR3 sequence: CASSLPGLGGYTF. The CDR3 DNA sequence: TGTGCCAGCAGCTTACCGGGCCTTGGTGGCTACACCTTC.

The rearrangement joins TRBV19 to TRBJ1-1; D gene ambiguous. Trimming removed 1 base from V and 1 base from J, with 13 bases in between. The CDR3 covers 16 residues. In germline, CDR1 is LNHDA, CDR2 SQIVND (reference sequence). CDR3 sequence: CASSIVTGNSNTEAFF. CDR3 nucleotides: TGTGCCAGTAGTATAGTGACGGGTAACTCGAACACTGAAGCTTTCTTT.

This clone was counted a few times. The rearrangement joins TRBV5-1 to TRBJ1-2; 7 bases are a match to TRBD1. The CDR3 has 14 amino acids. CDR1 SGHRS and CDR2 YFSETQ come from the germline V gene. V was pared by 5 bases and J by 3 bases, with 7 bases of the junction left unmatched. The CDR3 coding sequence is TGCGCCAGCAGTCGGGACAGTTTGGACTATGGCTACACCTTC. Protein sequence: CASSRDSLDYGYTF.

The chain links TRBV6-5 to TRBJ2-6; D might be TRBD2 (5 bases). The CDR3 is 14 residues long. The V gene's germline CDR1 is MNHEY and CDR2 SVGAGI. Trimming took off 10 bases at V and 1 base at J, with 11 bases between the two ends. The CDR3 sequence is CATGWLSGANVLTF. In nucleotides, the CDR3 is TGTGCCACGGGGTGGCTATCTGGGGCCAACGTCCTGACTTTC.

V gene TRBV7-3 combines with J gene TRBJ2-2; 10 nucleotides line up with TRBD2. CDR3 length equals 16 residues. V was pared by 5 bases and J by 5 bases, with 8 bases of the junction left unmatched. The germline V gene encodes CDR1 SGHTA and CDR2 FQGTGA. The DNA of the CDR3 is TGTGCCAGCAGCGACTATAGCGGGAGGTCGACCGGGGAGCTGTTTTTT. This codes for CASSDYSGRSTGELFF.

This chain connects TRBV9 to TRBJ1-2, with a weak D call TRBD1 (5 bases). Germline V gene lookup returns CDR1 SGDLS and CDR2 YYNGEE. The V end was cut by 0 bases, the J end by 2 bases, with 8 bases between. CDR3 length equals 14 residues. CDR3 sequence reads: CASSVGQMNYGYTF. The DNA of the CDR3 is TGTGCCAGCAGCGTAGGACAGATGAACTATGGCTACACCTTC.

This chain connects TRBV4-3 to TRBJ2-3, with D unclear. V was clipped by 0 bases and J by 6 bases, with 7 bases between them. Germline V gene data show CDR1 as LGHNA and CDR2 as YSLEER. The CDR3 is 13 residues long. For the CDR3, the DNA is TGCGCCAGCAGCCAAGAGTGGTGGGATACGCAGTATTTT. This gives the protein CASSQEWWDTQYF.

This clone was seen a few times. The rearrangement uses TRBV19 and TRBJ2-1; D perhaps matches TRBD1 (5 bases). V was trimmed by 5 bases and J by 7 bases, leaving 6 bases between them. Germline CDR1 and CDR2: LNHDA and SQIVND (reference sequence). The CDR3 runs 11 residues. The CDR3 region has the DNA TGTGCCAGTAGTCCAGGGAATGAGCAGTTCTTC. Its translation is CASSPGNEQFF.

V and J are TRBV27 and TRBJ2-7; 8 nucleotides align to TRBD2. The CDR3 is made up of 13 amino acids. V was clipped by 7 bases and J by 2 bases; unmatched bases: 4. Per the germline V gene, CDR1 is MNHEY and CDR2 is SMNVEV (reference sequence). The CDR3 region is CASMRSGAYEQYF. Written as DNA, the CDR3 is TGTGCCAGCATGCGTAGCGGGGCCTACGAGCAGTACTTC.

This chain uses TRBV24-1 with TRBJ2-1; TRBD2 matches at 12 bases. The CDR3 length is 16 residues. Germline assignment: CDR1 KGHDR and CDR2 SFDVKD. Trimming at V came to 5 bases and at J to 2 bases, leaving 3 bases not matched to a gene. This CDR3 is CATSGSSGRAYNEQFF. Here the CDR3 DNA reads TGTGCCACCAGTGGTTCTAGCGGGAGGGCCTACAATGAGCAGTTCTTC.

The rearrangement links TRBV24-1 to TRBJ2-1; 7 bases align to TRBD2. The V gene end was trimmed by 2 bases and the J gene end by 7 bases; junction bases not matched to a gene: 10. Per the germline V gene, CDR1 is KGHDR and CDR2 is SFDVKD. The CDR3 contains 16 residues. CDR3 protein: CATSDSGGGTFNEQFF. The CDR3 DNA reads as TGTGCCACCAGTGATTCCGGGGGAGGGACTTTTAATGAGCAGTTCTTC.

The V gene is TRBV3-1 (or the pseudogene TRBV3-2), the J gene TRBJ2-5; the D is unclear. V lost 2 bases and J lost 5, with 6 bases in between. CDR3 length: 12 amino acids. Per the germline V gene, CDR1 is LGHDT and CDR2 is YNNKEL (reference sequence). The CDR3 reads CASSQSGETQYF. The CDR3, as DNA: TGTGCCAGCAGCCAATCTGGGGAGACCCAGTACTTC.

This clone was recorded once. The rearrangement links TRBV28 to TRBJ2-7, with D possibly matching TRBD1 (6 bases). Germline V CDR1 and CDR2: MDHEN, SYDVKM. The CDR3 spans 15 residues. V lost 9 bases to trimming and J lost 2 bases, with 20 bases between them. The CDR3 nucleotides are TGTGCCAGTAAGAACCCCGGGACAAAAACCTACGAGCAGTACTTC. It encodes CASKNPGTKTYEQYF.

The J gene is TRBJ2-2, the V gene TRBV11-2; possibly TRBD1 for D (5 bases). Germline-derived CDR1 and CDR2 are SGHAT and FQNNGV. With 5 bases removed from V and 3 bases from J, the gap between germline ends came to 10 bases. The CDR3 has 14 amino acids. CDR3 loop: CASSHQGYTGELFF. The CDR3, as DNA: TGTGCCAGCAGCCACCAGGGTTACACCGGGGAGCTGTTTTTT.

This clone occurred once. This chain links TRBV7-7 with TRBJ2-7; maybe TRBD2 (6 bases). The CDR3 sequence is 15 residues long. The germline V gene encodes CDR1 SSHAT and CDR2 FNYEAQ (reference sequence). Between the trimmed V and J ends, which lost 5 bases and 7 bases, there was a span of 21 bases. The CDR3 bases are TGTGCCAGCAGCCCAGAGGGCGGCCTAGCGACGGAGCAGTACTTC. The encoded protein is CASSPEGGLATEQYF.